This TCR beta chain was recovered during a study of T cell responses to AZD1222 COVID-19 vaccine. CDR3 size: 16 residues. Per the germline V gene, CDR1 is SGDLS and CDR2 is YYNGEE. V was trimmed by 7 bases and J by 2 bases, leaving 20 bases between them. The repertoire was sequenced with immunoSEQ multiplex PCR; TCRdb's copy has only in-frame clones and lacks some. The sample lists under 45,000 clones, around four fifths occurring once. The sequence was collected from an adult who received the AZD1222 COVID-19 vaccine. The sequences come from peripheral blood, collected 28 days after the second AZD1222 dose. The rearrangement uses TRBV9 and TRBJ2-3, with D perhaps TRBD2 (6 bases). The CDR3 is CASSGGDLSYTDTQYF. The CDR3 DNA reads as TGTGCCAGCTCCGGCGGGGACCTTAGCTACACAGATACGCAGTATTTT.